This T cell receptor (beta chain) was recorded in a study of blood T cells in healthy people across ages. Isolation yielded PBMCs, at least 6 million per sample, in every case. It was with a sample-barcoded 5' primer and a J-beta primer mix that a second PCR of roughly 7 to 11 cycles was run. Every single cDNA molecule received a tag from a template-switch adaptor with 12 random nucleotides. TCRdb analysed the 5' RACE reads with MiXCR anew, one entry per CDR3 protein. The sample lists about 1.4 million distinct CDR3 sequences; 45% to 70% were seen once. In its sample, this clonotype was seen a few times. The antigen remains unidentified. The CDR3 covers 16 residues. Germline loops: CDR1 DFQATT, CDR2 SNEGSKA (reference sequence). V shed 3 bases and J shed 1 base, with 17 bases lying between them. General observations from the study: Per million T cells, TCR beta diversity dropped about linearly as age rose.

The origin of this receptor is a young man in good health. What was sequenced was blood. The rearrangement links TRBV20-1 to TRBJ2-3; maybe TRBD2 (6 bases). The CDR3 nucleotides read TGCAGTGCTAGTCCCCGCGGAGGGGTGGGCACAGATACGCAGTATTTT. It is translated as CSASPRGGVGTDTQYF.